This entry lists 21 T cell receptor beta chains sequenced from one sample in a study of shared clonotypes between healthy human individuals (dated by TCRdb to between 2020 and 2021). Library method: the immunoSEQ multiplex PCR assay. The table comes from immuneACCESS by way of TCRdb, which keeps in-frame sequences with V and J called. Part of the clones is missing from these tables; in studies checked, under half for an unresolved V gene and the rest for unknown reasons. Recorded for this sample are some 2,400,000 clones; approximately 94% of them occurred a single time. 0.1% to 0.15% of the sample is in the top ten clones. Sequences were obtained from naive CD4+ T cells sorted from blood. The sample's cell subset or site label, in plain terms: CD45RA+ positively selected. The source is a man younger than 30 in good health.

In DNA form, the CDR3 reads TGCAGCGTAACCGAGGCGCCGATCAGAGAGACCCAGTACTTC. Amino acids: CSVTEAPIRETQYF. The chain combines TRBV29-1 with TRBJ2-5; D not resolved. Germline values: CDR1 SQVTM, CDR2 ANQGSEA. Trimming stripped 6 bases from V and 4 bases from J, with 18 bases between. There are 14 residues in the CDR3. Filled out from reference TRBV29-1 and TRBJ2-5, the complete variable domain reads SAVISQKPSRDICQRGTSLTIQCQVDSQVTMMFWYRQQPGQSLTLIATANQGSEATYESGFVIDKFPISRPNLTFSTLTVSNMSPEDSSIYLCSVTEAPIRETQYFGPGTRLLVL.

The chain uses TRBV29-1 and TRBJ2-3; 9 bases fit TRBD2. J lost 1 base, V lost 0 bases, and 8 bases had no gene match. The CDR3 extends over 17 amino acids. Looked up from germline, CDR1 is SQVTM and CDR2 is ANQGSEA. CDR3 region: CSVEDRGLAIGTDTQYF. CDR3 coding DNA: TGCAGCGTTGAAGATCGTGGACTAGCGATCGGCACAGATACGCAGTATTTT.

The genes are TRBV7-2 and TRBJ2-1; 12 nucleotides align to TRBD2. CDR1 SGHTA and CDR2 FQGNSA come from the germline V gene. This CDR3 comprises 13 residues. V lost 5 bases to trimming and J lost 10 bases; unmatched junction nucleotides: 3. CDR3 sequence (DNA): TGTGCCAGCAGCAACGGACTAGCGGGGGAGCAGTTCTTC. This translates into CASSNGLAGEQFF.

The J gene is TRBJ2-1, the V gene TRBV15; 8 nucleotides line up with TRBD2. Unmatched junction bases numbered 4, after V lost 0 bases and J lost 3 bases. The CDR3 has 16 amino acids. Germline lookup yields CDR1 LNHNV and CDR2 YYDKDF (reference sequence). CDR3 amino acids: CATSRDRAGVYNEQFF. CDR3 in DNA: TGTGCCACCAGCAGAGATCGAGCGGGGGTCTACAATGAGCAGTTCTTC.

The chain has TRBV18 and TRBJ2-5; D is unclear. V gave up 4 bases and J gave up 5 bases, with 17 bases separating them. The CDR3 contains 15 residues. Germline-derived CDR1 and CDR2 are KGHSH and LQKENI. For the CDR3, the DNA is TGTGCCAGCTCACGATTATCCGGTTCCGGGGAGACCCAGTACTTC. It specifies CASSRLSGSGETQYF.

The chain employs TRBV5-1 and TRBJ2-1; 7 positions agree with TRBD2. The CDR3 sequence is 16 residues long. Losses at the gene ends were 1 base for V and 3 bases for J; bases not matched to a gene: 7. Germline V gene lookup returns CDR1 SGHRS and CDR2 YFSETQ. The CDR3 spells CASSLQASGYYNEQFF. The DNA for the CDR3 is TGCGCCAGCAGCTTGCAGGCTAGCGGTTACTACAATGAGCAGTTCTTC.

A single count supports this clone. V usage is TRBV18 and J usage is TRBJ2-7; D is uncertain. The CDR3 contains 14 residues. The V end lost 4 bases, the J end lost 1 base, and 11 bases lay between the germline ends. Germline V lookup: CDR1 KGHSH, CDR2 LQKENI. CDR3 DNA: TGTGCCAGCTCACTTCCGACCAGGTCCTACGAGCAGTACTTC. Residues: CASSLPTRSYEQYF.

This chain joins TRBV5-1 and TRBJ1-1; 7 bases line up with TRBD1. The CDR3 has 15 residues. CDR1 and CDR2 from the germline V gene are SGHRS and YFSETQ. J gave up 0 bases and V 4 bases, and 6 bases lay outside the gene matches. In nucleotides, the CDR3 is TGCGCCAGCAGCGCCCGGACAGGATTGAACACTGAAGCTTTCTTT. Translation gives CASSARTGLNTEAFF.

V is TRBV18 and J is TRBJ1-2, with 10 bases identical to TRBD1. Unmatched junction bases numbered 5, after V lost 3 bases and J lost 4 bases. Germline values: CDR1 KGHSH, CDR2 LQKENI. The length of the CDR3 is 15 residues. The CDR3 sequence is CASSPGTGVSYGYTF. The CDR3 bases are TGTGCCAGCTCACCCGGGACAGGGGTTTCCTATGGCTACACCTTC.

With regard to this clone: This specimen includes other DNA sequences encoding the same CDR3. The CDR3 is CASSSQGGGYTF. The CDR3 DNA reads TGTGCCAGCAGTTCGCAGGGGGGAGGCTACACCTTC. The chain employs TRBV6-5 and TRBJ1-2; 7 nucleotides line up with TRBD1. The CDR3 consists of 12 residues. Germline CDR1 reads MNHEY; CDR2 reads SVGAGI. J was trimmed by 8 bases and V by 4 bases; bases with no gene match: 4.

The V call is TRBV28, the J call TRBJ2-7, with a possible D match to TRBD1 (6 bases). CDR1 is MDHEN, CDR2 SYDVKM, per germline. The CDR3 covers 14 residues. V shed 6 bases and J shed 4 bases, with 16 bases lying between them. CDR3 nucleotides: TGTGCCAGCAGGAGAAGCCCAGGACAGTACGAGCAGTACTTC. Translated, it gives CASRRSPGQYEQYF.

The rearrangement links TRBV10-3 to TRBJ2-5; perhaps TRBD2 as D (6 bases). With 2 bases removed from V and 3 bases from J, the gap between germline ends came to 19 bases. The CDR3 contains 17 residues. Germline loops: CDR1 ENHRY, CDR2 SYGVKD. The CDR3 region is CAISEGGVLPGKETQYF. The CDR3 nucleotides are TGTGCCATCAGTGAGGGCGGGGTACTCCCCGGTAAAGAGACCCAGTACTTC.

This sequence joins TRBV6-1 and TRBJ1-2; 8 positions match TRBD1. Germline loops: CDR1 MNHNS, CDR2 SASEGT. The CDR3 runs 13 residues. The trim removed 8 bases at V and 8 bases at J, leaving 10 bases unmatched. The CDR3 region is CASHPQGAGGYTF. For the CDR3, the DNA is TGTGCCAGCCACCCTCAGGGGGCGGGCGGCTACACCTTC.

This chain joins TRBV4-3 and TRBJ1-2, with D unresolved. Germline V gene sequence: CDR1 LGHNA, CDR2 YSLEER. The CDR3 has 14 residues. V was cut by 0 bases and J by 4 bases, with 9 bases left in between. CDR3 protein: CASSQDNGIYGYTF. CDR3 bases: TGCGCCAGCAGCCAAGACAACGGGATCTATGGCTACACCTTC.

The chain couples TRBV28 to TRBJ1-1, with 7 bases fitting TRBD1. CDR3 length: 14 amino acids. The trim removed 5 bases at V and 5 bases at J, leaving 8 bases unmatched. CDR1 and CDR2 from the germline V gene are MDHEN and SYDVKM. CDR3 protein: CASSDPPRGTEAFF. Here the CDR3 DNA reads TGTGCCAGCAGTGATCCACCCAGGGGGACTGAAGCTTTCTTT.

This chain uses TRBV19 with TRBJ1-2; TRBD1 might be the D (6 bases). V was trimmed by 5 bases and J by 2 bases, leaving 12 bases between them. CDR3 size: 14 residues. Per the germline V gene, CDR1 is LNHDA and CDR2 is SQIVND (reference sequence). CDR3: CASSSLQGNYGYTF. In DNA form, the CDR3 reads TGTGCCAGTAGTTCTCTACAGGGAAACTATGGCTACACCTTC.

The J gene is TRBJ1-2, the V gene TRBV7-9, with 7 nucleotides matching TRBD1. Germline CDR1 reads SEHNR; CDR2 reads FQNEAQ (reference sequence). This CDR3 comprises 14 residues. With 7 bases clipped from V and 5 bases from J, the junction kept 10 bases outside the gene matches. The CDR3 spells CASTGDSTFYGYTF. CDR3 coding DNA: TGTGCCAGCACCGGGGACAGCACATTTTATGGCTACACCTTC.

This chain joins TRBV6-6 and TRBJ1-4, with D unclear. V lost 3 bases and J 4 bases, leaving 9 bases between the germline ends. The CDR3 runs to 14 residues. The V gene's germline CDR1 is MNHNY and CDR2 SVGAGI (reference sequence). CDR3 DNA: TGTGCCAGCAGTTATGGAGATTATAATGAAAAACTGTTTTTT. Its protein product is CASSYGDYNEKLFF.

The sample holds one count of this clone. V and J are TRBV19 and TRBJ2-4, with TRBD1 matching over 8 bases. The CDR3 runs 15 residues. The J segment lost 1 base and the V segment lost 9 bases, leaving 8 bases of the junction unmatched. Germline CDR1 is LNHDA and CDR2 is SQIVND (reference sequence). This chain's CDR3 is CASRPTGEAKNIQYF. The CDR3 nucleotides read TGTGCCAGCCGACCGACAGGGGAGGCCAAAAACATTCAGTACTTC.

The CDR3 bases are TGTGCCAGTAGAGGGGGCATTGGGCAGAGCACCTTC. Its protein is CASRGGIGQSTF. The rearrangement joins TRBV19 to TRBJ1-2, with 7 bases identical to TRBD1. The CDR3 consists of 12 residues. Germline CDR1 LNHDA, CDR2 SQIVND (reference sequence). With V trimmed by 6 bases and J by 13 bases, 11 bases remained unmatched.

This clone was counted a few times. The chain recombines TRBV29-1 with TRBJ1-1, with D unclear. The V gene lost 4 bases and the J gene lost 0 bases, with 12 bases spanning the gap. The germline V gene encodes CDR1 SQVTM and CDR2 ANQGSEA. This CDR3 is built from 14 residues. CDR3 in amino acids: CSVVIGGMNTEAFF. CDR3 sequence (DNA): TGCAGCGTTGTGATCGGCGGTATGAACACTGAAGCTTTCTTT.